The 2 T cell receptor beta chains given below trace back to one sample, sequenced in a study of blood T cell repertoires in COVID-19 (dated by TCRdb to about 2020). Library construction relied on the immunoSEQ multiplex PCR assay. This immuneACCESS table, as held by TCRdb, lists in-frame sequences with V and J called but not all clones. Of the missing ones, under half trace to an unresolved V gene in checked studies; the others have no known cause. Counted in this sample were 200,000 to 300,000 clones; about nine tenths of them appeared once. The ten biggest clones cover less than 4.5% of the sample. The source material was PBMCs or T cells enriched from blood (not recorded which). The receptors were gathered from a woman aged 25 to 39 with acute COVID-19.

The V call is TRBV24-1, the J call TRBJ2-5; 9 positions match TRBD1. V dropped 3 bases and J dropped 5; count of bases not matched to a gene: 6. Germline CDR1 and CDR2: KGHDR and SFDVKD. The CDR3 totals 15 residues. CDR3: CATSDPGTGQETQYF. The DNA of the CDR3 is TGTGCCACCAGTGATCCCGGGACAGGGCAGGAGACCCAGTACTTC.

The chain is built from TRBV29-1 and TRBJ1-1; TRBD1 agrees at 11 bases. The germline CDR1 and CDR2 sequences are SQVTM and ANQGSEA. The length of the CDR3 is 13 residues. With V trimmed by 6 bases and J by 4 bases, 4 bases remained unmatched. The CDR3 region has the DNA TGCAGCGTAACCGGGACAGGGGGCACTGAAGCTTTCTTT. It yields the protein CSVTGTGGTEAFF.